This TCR beta chain was sequenced during a study of blood T cell repertoires in COVID-19. This table comes from immunoSEQ multiplex PCR, and its TCRdb copy is limited to in-frame clones, with some not included. The table lists approximately 280,000 clones, roughly 91% of them singletons. V shed 1 base and J 0 bases; nucleotides not matched to a gene: 5. Germline values: CDR1 SGHRS, CDR2 YFSETQ. The length of the CDR3 is 18 residues. Adults between roughly 18 and 100 years of age took part from about two dozen US areas. Assignments of participants to cohorts depended upon their own reported clinical history. Either two negative PCRs, clearance, or symptom resolution qualified Cohort 3 donors as recovered.

Material: PBMCs or T cells enriched from blood (not recorded which). This sequence was found in a woman aged 60-75 years who had recovered from COVID-19. This chain links TRBV5-1 with TRBJ2-3; TRBD2 matches 13 bases. CDR3 in DNA: TGCGCCAGCAGCTTGCGGACTAGCGGGGGCTCTAGCACAGATACGCAGTATTTT. It encodes CASSLRTSGGSSTDTQYF.